These 2 T cell receptor beta chains originate from one sample sequenced in a study of blood T cell repertoires in COVID-19. The assay was immunoSEQ multiplex PCR, and TCRdb's table has in-frame clones only and misses some. The table lists under 55,000 clones, approximately 80% of them singletons. Sequenced: peripheral blood. Every receptor here comes from a man in his sixties or seventies with acute or convalescent COVID-19.

This rearrangement joins TRBV7-9 to TRBJ1-4, with D maybe TRBD1 (5 bases). CDR1 and CDR2 (germline): SEHNR, FQNEAQ (reference sequence). Trimming left V 7 bases short and J 7 bases short, with 19 bases between. The CDR3 length is 15 residues. CDR3 sequence (DNA): TGTGCCAGCAACTCCGGAGGGGCAGGGAGTGAAAAACTGTTTTTT. Protein sequence: CASNSGGAGSEKLFF.

The chain couples TRBV10-3 to TRBJ2-1, with 8 bases that match TRBD2. V dropped 11 bases and J dropped 5; count of bases not matched to a gene: 14. The length of the CDR3 is 15 residues. The germline V gene encodes CDR1 ENHRY and CDR2 SYGVKD. CDR3 nucleotides: TGTGCCGCCAGACCGGGACTAGAACTAAACAATGAGCAGTTCTTC. Translated: CAARPGLELNNEQFF.